This T cell receptor beta chain was sequenced in a study of blood T cell repertoires in COVID-19. Study context: Sample material is recorded as cDNA or gDNA derived from T cells, B-cell-depleted T cells, or PBMCs.

Data came from immunoSEQ multiplex PCR; TCRdb stores just in-frame clones and leaves some out. The sample gives some 260,000 clones, roughly 85% of which show up once; 3% to 3.5% is in the top ten. The source of this sequence is a man aged 18 to 29 with active or convalescent COVID-19. The material sequenced was peripheral blood.

In nucleotides, the CDR3 is TGCGCCAGCAGCCAAGGAATCCACTTCTATGGCTACACCTTC. This codes for CASSQGIHFYGYTF. The J gene is TRBJ1-2, the V gene TRBV4-3, with D uncertain. Germline lookup yields CDR1 LGHNA and CDR2 YSLEER. The CDR3 is made up of 14 amino acids. V lost 1 base and J 4 bases, leaving 10 bases between the germline ends.